The T cell receptor beta chain described here comes from a study of control samples from healthy donors and cancer patients. The CDR3 consists of 16 residues. The J segment lost 7 bases and the V segment lost 5 bases, leaving 13 bases of the junction unmatched. The germline CDR1 and CDR2 sequences are MRHNA and SNTAGT. Profiled with immunoSEQ multiplex PCR; TCRdb holds only in-frame clones, not every one. In the table there are around 94,000 clones, more than 85% of which are singletons. The clonotype comes from a woman aged 25 to 39 in good health. The V and J genes are TRBV6-4 and TRBJ2-1; TRBD2 matches at 8 bases. The sample was blood. The CDR3 DNA reads as TGTGCCAGCAGTCTGGCGTTCGGGGGGGGCGCTAATGAGCAGTTCTTC. The encoded protein is CASSLAFGGGANEQFF.